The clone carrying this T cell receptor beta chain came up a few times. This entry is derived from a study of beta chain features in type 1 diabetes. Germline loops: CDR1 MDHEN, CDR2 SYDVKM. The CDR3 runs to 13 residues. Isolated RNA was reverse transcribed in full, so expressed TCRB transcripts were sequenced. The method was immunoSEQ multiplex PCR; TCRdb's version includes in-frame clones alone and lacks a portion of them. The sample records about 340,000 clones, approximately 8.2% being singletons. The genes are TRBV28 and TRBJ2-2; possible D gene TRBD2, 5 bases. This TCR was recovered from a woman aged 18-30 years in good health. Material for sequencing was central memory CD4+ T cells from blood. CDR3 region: CATRRVGSGELFF. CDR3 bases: TGTGCAACTAGACGCGTCGGGTCCGGGGAGCTGTTTTTT.